The 28 T cell receptor beta chains listed next were all sequenced from one sample in a study of T cell responses to AZD1222 COVID-19 vaccine. The method was immunoSEQ multiplex PCR; TCRdb's version includes in-frame clones alone and lacks a portion of them. Among 100,000 or so clones listed, 80% to 90% were seen once. This specimen consisted of peripheral blood, obtained on day 0 of MenACWY control vaccination. The source of these receptors is an adult in good health.

This clone was seen a few times. The chain has TRBV5-1 and TRBJ1-4; no reliable D call. CDR3 length: 15 amino acids. In germline, CDR1 is SGHRS, CDR2 YFSETQ. Trimming stripped 4 bases from V and 5 bases from J, with 15 bases between. Here the CDR3 DNA reads TGCGCCAGCAGCCTGGCTTTGGATGTGAATGAAAAACTGTTTTTT. Translating gives CASSLALDVNEKLFF.

The chain employs TRBV13 and TRBJ1-4; D is unresolved. V lost 2 bases, J lost 0 bases, and 16 bases lay in between. The CDR3 is 18 amino acids. Germline V gene data show CDR1 as PRHDT and CDR2 as FYEKMQ (reference sequence). The CDR3 nucleotides read TGTGCCAGCAGCTTAAAATCTATATCAACTGCAACTAATGAAAAACTGTTTTTT. Residues: CASSLKSISTATNEKLFF.

This chain joins TRBV10-3 and TRBJ2-6; no reliable D call. This CDR3 comprises 17 residues. V was cut by 2 bases and J by 0 bases, with 11 bases left in between. Germline lookup yields CDR1 ENHRY and CDR2 SYGVKD. Here the CDR3 DNA reads TGTGCCATCAGTGAGCCTGGGTTGGGCTCTGGGGCCAACGTCCTGACTTTC. It translates to CAISEPGLGSGANVLTF.

V usage is TRBV7-9 and J usage is TRBJ2-1; 7 bases match TRBD2. Trimming removed 4 bases from V and 0 bases from J; junction bases left unmatched: 3. CDR1 and CDR2 (germline): SEHNR, FQNEAQ (reference sequence). There are 15 residues in the CDR3. The CDR3 loop is CASSSAGSSYNEQFF. The CDR3 DNA sequence: TGTGCCAGCAGCTCAGCGGGGAGCTCCTACAATGAGCAGTTCTTC.

The J gene is TRBJ2-7, the V gene TRBV12-3 or TRBV12-4; no definite D call. The ends were cut back, 6 bases at V and 0 bases at J, with 9 bases in the middle. The CDR3 sequence is 13 residues long. Here the CDR3 DNA reads TGTGCCAGCAGCGCACCGTACTCCTACGAGCAGTACTTC. Translation: CASSAPYSYEQYF.

The V call is TRBV28, the J call TRBJ1-5; no definite D call. CDR3 length: 11 amino acids. Trimming shortened V by 7 bases and J by 3 bases, and 4 bases separated the two germline ends. Germline V gives CDR1 MDHEN, CDR2 SYDVKM. Here the CDR3 reads CASTNNQPQHF. CDR3 nucleotide sequence: TGTGCCAGCACCAACAATCAGCCCCAGCATTTT.

This chain uses TRBV6-1 with TRBJ1-2, with D unresolved. The CDR3 extends over 14 amino acids. The germline V gene encodes CDR1 MNHNS and CDR2 SASEGT. Trimming removed 2 bases at V and 3 bases at J, with 10 bases between. CDR3 DNA: TGTGCCAGCAGTGAACAGCAGGACCACTATGGCTACACCTTC. This gives the protein CASSEQQDHYGYTF.

The J gene is TRBJ1-6, the V gene TRBV28; no clear D. The length of the CDR3 is 15 residues. Germline V gene lookup returns CDR1 MDHEN and CDR2 SYDVKM. V gave up 8 bases and J gave up 0 bases, with 11 bases separating them. In DNA form, the CDR3 reads TGTGCCAGCCAGAAGGAGGTCTCCTATAATTCACCCCTCCACTTT. It yields the protein CASQKEVSYNSPLHF.

This clone has only one observation. V usage is TRBV15 and J usage is TRBJ1-1, with D possibly being TRBD1 (5 bases). This CDR3 region has 13 residues. From germline, CDR1 is LNHNV and CDR2 YYDKDF (reference sequence). Between the trimmed V and J ends, which lost 0 bases and 4 bases, there was a span of 6 bases. The CDR3 nucleotides are TGTGCCACCAGCAGAGATCAGGGCACTGAAGCTTTCTTT. It encodes CATSRDQGTEAFF. Variable domain in full (rest from reference TRBV15 and TRBJ1-1): DAMVIQNPRYQVTQFGKPVTLSCSQTLNHNVMYWYQQKSSQAPKLLFHYYDKDFNNEADTPDNFQSRRPNTSFCFLDIRSPGLGDTAMYLCATSRDQGTEAFFGQGTRLTVV.

In this sample, this clone turned up once. The chain uses TRBV5-1 and TRBJ1-5; D unclear. The CDR3 runs 14 residues. Germline CDR1 and CDR2: SGHRS and YFSETQ. Deletions cut 0 bases from V and 6 bases from J, with 10 bases between. This chain's CDR3 is CASSLVPTGQPQHF. The CDR3 bases are TGCGCCAGCAGCTTGGTACCTACGGGTCAGCCCCAGCATTTT.

V usage is TRBV7-9 and J usage is TRBJ1-5; D is unresolved. Per germline, CDR1 SEHNR and CDR2 FQNEAQ (reference sequence). Trimming took off 5 bases at V and 6 bases at J, with 11 bases between the two ends. The CDR3 runs to 13 residues. The CDR3 sequence: CASSDRTGQPQHF. In nucleotides, the CDR3 is TGTGCCAGCAGCGATCGGACGGGTCAGCCCCAGCATTTT.

The rearrangement joins TRBV9 to TRBJ2-3; D gene uncertain. Germline V gene sequence: CDR1 SGDLS, CDR2 YYNGEE. The CDR3 sequence is 15 residues long. Trimming removed 1 base at V and 0 bases at J, with 9 bases between. The CDR3 DNA reads as TGTGCCAGCAGCGTAACCGGACCTAGCACAGATACGCAGTATTTT. It codes for CASSVTGPSTDTQYF.

The chain employs TRBV6-5 and TRBJ2-7; no definite D call. This CDR3 has 16 residues. Germline CDR1 and CDR2: MNHEY and SVGAGI. V gave up 0 bases and J gave up 0 bases, with 12 bases separating them. In DNA, the CDR3 is TGTGCCAGCAGTTACTCGAACGTTGGGTACTCCTACGAGCAGTACTTC. This codes for CASSYSNVGYSYEQYF.

This chain joins TRBV6-4 and TRBJ2-2; D is perhaps TRBD2 (6 bases). The CDR3 loop spans 14 amino acids. V lost 6 bases to trimming and J lost 4 bases, with 12 bases between them. Per the germline V gene, CDR1 is MRHNA and CDR2 is SNTAGT. The CDR3 loop is CASSRETSTGELFF. CDR3 DNA sequence: TGTGCCAGCAGCCGGGAGACGAGCACCGGGGAGCTGTTTTTT.

The CDR3 region has the DNA TGTGCCAGCGCCATGGGACTACAAGAGACCCAGTACTTC. Amino acid sequence: CASAMGLQETQYF. The chain links TRBV12-3 or TRBV12-4 to TRBJ2-5, with 7 bases fitting TRBD2. The CDR3 loop spans 13 amino acids. Germline trimming cut 8 bases from V and 2 bases from J; bases unmatched to any gene: 5.

The chain uses TRBV4-1 and TRBJ1-3; D is possibly TRBD1 (6 bases). V was shortened by 3 bases and J by 0 bases, with 12 bases between the two germline ends. Germline-derived CDR1 and CDR2 are MGHRA and YSYEKL. This CDR3 comprises 16 residues. This chain's CDR3 is CASSQVTGTSGNTIYF. The CDR3 DNA reads as TGCGCCAGCAGCCAGGTTACAGGGACCTCTGGAAACACCATATATTTT.

The rearrangement joins TRBV7-9 to TRBJ1-6; D is undetermined. Trimming left V 1 base short and J 3 bases short, with 13 bases between. The CDR3 extends over 17 amino acids. The V gene's germline CDR1 is SEHNR and CDR2 FQNEAQ (reference sequence). The CDR3 here is CASSLGSGNGYNSPLHF. The CDR3, as DNA: TGTGCCAGCAGCTTAGGATCTGGGAATGGCTATAATTCACCCCTCCACTTT.

This clone has a single count. This chain links TRBV7-3 with TRBJ1-1, with a possible D match to TRBD1 (5 bases). Germline V gives CDR1 SGHTA, CDR2 FQGTGA. This CDR3 spans 13 amino acids. V was shortened by 4 bases and J by 2 bases, with 8 bases between the two germline ends. Here the CDR3 reads CASSYDSNTEAFF. The CDR3 nucleotides read TGTGCCAGCAGCTACGACAGCAACACTGAAGCTTTCTTT.

Written as DNA, the CDR3 is TGTGCCAGCTCACCACTGATGACAGGGTCGAACACTGAAGCTTTCTTT. It encodes CASSPLMTGSNTEAFF. V gene TRBV18 combines with J gene TRBJ1-1; 7 bases are shared with TRBD1. The CDR3 totals 16 residues. The J segment lost 1 base and the V segment lost 1 base, leaving 6 bases of the junction unmatched. In germline, CDR1 is KGHSH, CDR2 LQKENI.

The chain has TRBV7-2 and TRBJ2-2, with D tentatively TRBD1 (6 bases). Trimming left V 5 bases short and J 5 bases short, with 15 bases between. Germline lookup yields CDR1 SGHTA and CDR2 FQGNSA. The CDR3 loop spans 15 amino acids. The CDR3 DNA follows: TGTGCCAGCAGCCCCCGACAGGTAAGGACCGGGGAGCTGTTTTTT. It encodes CASSPRQVRTGELFF.

The V gene is TRBV9, the J gene TRBJ2-1; 10 bases line up with TRBD2. Germline CDR1 reads SGDLS; CDR2 reads YYNGEE. V was pared by 0 bases and J by 6 bases, with 6 bases of the junction left unmatched. CDR3 length: 16 amino acids. CDR3 coding DNA: TGTGCCAGCAGCGTAGTAGCGAGCGGGGGGGCCAATGAGCAGTTCTTC. Translation: CASSVVASGGANEQFF.

The genes are TRBV6-5 and TRBJ1-3; 7 bases align to TRBD1. V gave up 9 bases and J gave up 4 bases; unmatched junction bases: 6. CDR1 MNHEY and CDR2 SVGAGI come from the germline V gene. The CDR3 runs to 13 residues. The CDR3 DNA is TGTGCCAGTGCAACAGGGGTCGGAAACACCATATATTTT. Protein product: CASATGVGNTIYF.

This clone has more than one count but fewer than ten. This specimen includes other DNA sequences encoding the same CDR3. This chain connects TRBV9 to TRBJ2-1; 9 bases are shared with TRBD2. The germline V gene has CDR1 SGDLS and CDR2 YYNGEE. The length of the CDR3 is 16 residues. Germline trimming cut 0 bases from V and 7 bases from J; bases unmatched to any gene: 8. Here the CDR3 reads CASSVGGGRAGNEQFF. The CDR3 coding sequence is TGTGCCAGCAGCGTAGGAGGCGGGAGGGCCGGAAATGAGCAGTTCTTC.

The chain recombines TRBV7-8 with TRBJ2-3; TRBD1 might be the D (5 bases). CDR3 length: 16 amino acids. Germline-derived CDR1 and CDR2 are SGHVS and FQNEAQ. The V end was cut by 0 bases, the J end by 4 bases, with 14 bases between. The DNA for the CDR3 is TGTGCCAGCAGCTTAGCGGCCCCAGCCAGGGCAGATACGCAGTATTTT. Translating it yields CASSLAAPARADTQYF.

V gene TRBV5-4 combines with J gene TRBJ2-7; the match to TRBD2 covers 15 bases. This CDR3 has 14 residues. Per the germline V gene, CDR1 is SGHNT and CDR2 is YYREEE (reference sequence). Trimming cost V 4 bases and J 7 bases; bases outside gene matches: 3. The CDR3 loop is CASSKGLAGGEQYF. The CDR3 coding sequence is TGTGCCAGCAGCAAGGGACTAGCGGGGGGTGAGCAGTACTTC.

V gene TRBV28 combines with J gene TRBJ1-1, with TRBD1 matching over 8 bases. The CDR3 sequence is 15 residues long. Germline CDR1 is MDHEN and CDR2 is SYDVKM. Trimming took 5 bases from V and 10 from J; bases not matched to a gene: 15. Written as DNA, the CDR3 is TGTGCCAGCAGTCGGCCTTCCCAGGGGGCATTAGCAGCTTTCTTT. Residues: CASSRPSQGALAAFF.

A single count supports this clone. CDR3 DNA: TGTGCCAGCAGTTCCCCCGGGTTTTCCTACGAGCAGTACTTC. Its protein product is CASSSPGFSYEQYF. The rearrangement joins TRBV28 to TRBJ2-7, with no clear D. V was pared by 4 bases and J by 1 base, with 11 bases between. Germline CDR1 and CDR2: MDHEN and SYDVKM. The CDR3 loop spans 14 amino acids.

The V call is TRBV5-4, the J call TRBJ2-2; D not certain. The germline V gene has CDR1 SGHNT and CDR2 YYREEE (reference sequence). CDR3 length equals 14 residues. V lost 0 bases and J lost 1, with 4 bases in between. The CDR3 nucleotides are TGTGCCAGCAGCTTGGAGGGGAACACCGGGGAGCTGTTTTTT. It yields the protein CASSLEGNTGELFF.